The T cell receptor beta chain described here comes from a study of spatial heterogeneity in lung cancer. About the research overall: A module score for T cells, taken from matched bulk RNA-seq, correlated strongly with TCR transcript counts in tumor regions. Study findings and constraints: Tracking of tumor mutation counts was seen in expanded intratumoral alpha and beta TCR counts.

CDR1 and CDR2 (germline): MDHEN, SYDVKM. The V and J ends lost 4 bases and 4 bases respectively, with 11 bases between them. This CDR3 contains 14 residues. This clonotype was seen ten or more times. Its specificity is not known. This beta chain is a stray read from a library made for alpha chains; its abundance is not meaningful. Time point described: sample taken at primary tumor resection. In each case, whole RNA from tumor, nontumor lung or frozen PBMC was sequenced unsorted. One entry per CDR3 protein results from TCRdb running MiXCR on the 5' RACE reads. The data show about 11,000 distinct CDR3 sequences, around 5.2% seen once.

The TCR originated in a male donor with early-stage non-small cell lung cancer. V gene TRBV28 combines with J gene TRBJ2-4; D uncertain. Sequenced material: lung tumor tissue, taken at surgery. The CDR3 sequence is CASSSDVRKNIQYF. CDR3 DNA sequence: TGTGCCAGCAGTTCGGACGTGCGGAAAAACATTCAGTACTTC.